This is a list of T cell receptor beta chains from one sample in a study of blood T cell repertoires in COVID-19. Libraries were prepared by immunoSEQ multiplex PCR; TCRdb keeps only in-frame clonotypes and omits some of them. The sample has around 200,000 clones, about 90% seen once; the top ten hold just under 2.5%. Input material: peripheral blood. These receptors were obtained from a man aged 35 to 55 with active or convalescent COVID-19. CDR3s include the opening cysteine and the closing phenylalanine or tryptophan. D genes are given only for firm matches.

V gene,D gene,J gene,CDR3 protein
TRBV27,TRBD1,TRBJ2-2,CASSLGQVEGTGELFF
TRBV5-4,TRBD1,TRBJ1-1,CASRQGEANTEAFF
TRBV15,.,TRBJ1-1,CATSRDLTETEAFF
TRBV19,.,TRBJ1-1,CASSIDLQGTEAFF
TRBV5-6,TRBD1,TRBJ1-2,CASSSTGQGLFGYTF
TRBV11-2,TRBD1,TRBJ2-1,CASSLGRGRGRPYNEQFF
TRBV6-6,TRBD1,TRBJ1-2,CASSQTTGATGYTF
TRBV6-1,.,TRBJ2-5,CASSEVWRGRWRETQYF
TRBV28,.,TRBJ1-3,CASIPSVGGISLVSGNTIYF
TRBV19,TRBD1,TRBJ1-6,CASSIGRRGRDSPNSPLHF
TRBV18,.,TRBJ1-4,CASSRMRLSTNEKLFF
TRBV9,.,TRBJ2-7,CASSVGVGGGEQYF
TRBV30,.,TRBJ1-1,CAWSVRGAYTEAFF
TRBV6-5,TRBD2,TRBJ2-1,CASSYVSSGGYNEQFF
TRBV18,.,TRBJ2-1,CASSPQTGNEQFF
TRBV7-2,TRBD1,TRBJ1-2,CASSPRDTGGPNTF
TRBV7-3,.,TRBJ1-1,CASSPSGLTEAFF
TRBV11-2,.,TRBJ2-3,CASSLYSSTDTQYF
TRBV18,TRBD1,TRBJ1-2,CASSPGTENYGYTF
TRBV6-2/TRBV6-3,TRBD1,TRBJ1-2,CASSMDRGDGYTF
TRBV4-2,.,TRBJ1-1,CASSQGPLLNTEAFF
TRBV2,TRBD1,TRBJ1-4,CASSRDRAEEKLFF
TRBV10-3,.,TRBJ1-2,CAISATAGADGYTF
TRBV7-3,TRBD2,TRBJ2-2,CASSATSGGAGTGELFF
TRBV6-2/TRBV6-3,.,TRBJ2-7,CASSQQGTKYF
TRBV5-1,TRBD2,TRBJ2-3,CASSSTSGVADTQYF
TRBV7-9,.,TRBJ2-7,CASSLELAAYEQYF
TRBV7-3,TRBD1,TRBJ2-5,CASSLEGARETQYF
TRBV19,.,TRBJ1-5,CASSVPGLSSQPQHF
TRBV6-4,.,TRBJ2-6,CASSDSYRAGSGANVLTF
TRBV6-6,.,TRBJ2-7,CASSYSSTAGYEQYF
TRBV5-6,TRBD1,TRBJ1-4,CASSWTGLGEKLFF
TRBV15,TRBD1,TRBJ1-6,CATSKGQGGYSPLHF
TRBV19,TRBD1,TRBJ1-5,CASSPPDRGYDQPQHF
TRBV30,TRBD1,TRBJ1-1,CAWSPPPMDRAFF
TRBV10-3,.,TRBJ1-2,CAISEQVDYGYTF
TRBV12-2,.,TRBJ1-1,CASRPSSSNTEAFF
TRBV6-5,TRBD1,TRBJ1-5,CASTQGSGQPQHF
TRBV28,TRBD1,TRBJ1-5,CASRLTGGNQPQHF